Presented here are 32 T cell receptor beta chains from one specimen sequenced in a study of follicular helper T cells after annual influenza vaccination (dated by TCRdb to 2016 to 2017). Receptors were amplified or captured by the immunoSEQ multiplex PCR assay. The source is immuneACCESS, and TCRdb retained only in-frame sequences with V and J called. Part of the clones is not carried over; for the studies checked, unresolved V genes explain less than half of this, and the remainder is unexplained. The sample profile shows some 9,300 clones; about 82% of them were found once. Around 0.5% of the sample belongs to the ten largest clones. The time point label, read with the paper, signifies: 2015-2016 season, 7 days after influenza vaccination. Sequencing used CXCR5+ CD38- circulating T follicular helper cells from blood, obtained 7 days after influenza vaccination. Reading the label with the study, this specimen's cell subset or site is: circulating Tfh, non-naive CD4+CXCR5+PD-1+ (ICOS+CD38+ or ICOS-CD38-). The source of these receptors is an adult who received the influenza vaccine.

This chain links TRBV7-2 with TRBJ2-7, with D maybe TRBD1 (5 bases). V gave up 1 base and J gave up 4 bases, with 17 bases separating them. Germline CDR1 is SGHTA and CDR2 is FQGNSA. The CDR3 is 16 residues long. DNA for the CDR3: TGTGCCAGCAGCTTAGGATTTGGGCAGGGTCTTTACGAGCAGTACTTC. Its protein product is CASSLGFGQGLYEQYF.

The sample holds one count of this clone. This chain joins TRBV2 and TRBJ2-6; D is uncertain. From germline, CDR1 is SNHLY and CDR2 FYNNEI. This CDR3 is built from 14 residues. V shed 4 bases and J shed 0 bases, with 4 bases lying between them. CDR3 region: CASSGSSGANVLTF. CDR3 DNA sequence: TGTGCCAGCAGTGGGTCCTCTGGGGCCAACGTCCTGACTTTC. The complete variable domain, with remaining parts taken from reference TRBV2 and TRBJ2-6, reads EPEVTQTPSHQVTQMGQEVILRCVPISNHLYFYWYRQILGQKVEFLVSFYNNEISEKSEIFDDQFSVERPDGSNFTLKIRSTKLEDSAMYFCASSGSSGANVLTFGAGSRLTVL.

This sequence joins TRBV11-3 and TRBJ2-1; TRBD2 is a possible D gene (5 bases). Deletions cut 1 base from V and 8 bases from J, with 12 bases between. From germline, CDR1 is SGHNT and CDR2 YENEEA. This CDR3 is 14 amino acids long. CDR3 sequence reads: CASSLVASSDEQFF. The DNA of the CDR3 is TGTGCCAGCAGCTTAGTCGCTAGCTCCGATGAGCAGTTCTTC.

The chain recombines TRBV30 with TRBJ1-2; D is uncertain. Germline values: CDR1 GTSNPN, CDR2 SVGIG (reference sequence). V was trimmed by 3 bases and J by 2 bases, leaving 10 bases between them. This CDR3 is built from 13 residues. The CDR3 DNA sequence: TGTGCCTGGAGCCTGGGGAAGAACTATGGCTACACCTTC. It yields the protein CAWSLGKNYGYTF.

This sequence joins TRBV6-6 and TRBJ1-4; no clear D. Germline V lookup: CDR1 MNHNY, CDR2 SVGAGI (reference sequence). Trimming removed 4 bases at V and 0 bases at J, with 6 bases between. The CDR3 loop spans 14 amino acids. CDR3 amino acids: CASSWIATNEKLFF. DNA of the CDR3: TGTGCCAGCAGTTGGATCGCAACTAATGAAAAACTGTTTTTT.

This chain connects TRBV11-2 to TRBJ1-2; 7 nucleotides match TRBD1. Unmatched junction bases numbered 7, after V lost 1 base and J lost 5 bases. The CDR3 consists of 15 residues. The germline V gene has CDR1 SGHAT and CDR2 FQNNGV. CDR3 loop: CASSLAVGGGYGYTF. The CDR3 bases are TGTGCCAGCAGCTTAGCGGTAGGGGGCGGTTATGGCTACACCTTC.

The chain links TRBV4-3 to TRBJ1-2, with no clear D. V was cut by 5 bases and J by 8 bases, with 3 bases left in between. The CDR3 spans 9 residues. Looked up from germline, CDR1 is LGHNA and CDR2 is YSLEER. In nucleotides, the CDR3 is TGCGCCAGCAGCGAGGGCTACACCTTC. Amino acids: CASSEGYTF.

This chain connects TRBV30 to TRBJ2-1, with D possibly being TRBD2 (7 bases). Trimming cost V 5 bases and J 2 bases, with 16 bases left between them. Germline-derived CDR1 and CDR2 are GTSNPN and SVGIG (reference sequence). This CDR3 has 15 residues. This chain's CDR3 is CAWCRGGPAYNEQFF. CDR3 bases: TGTGCCTGGTGTAGGGGGGGGCCGGCCTACAATGAGCAGTTCTTC.

The chain uses TRBV6-4 and TRBJ1-1, with D possibly TRBD1 on 5 matching bases. The V end lost 1 base, the J end lost 1 base, and 7 bases lay between the germline ends. Germline V gene sequence: CDR1 MRHNA, CDR2 SNTAGT. The CDR3 consists of 14 residues. The CDR3 sequence is CASSDWGENTEAFF. CDR3 in DNA: TGTGCCAGCAGTGACTGGGGGGAGAACACTGAAGCTTTCTTT.

The V call is TRBV2, the J call TRBJ2-7; 8 bases match TRBD1. The CDR3 covers 15 residues. Germline CDR1 reads SNHLY; CDR2 reads FYNNEI. The V gene end was trimmed by 2 bases and the J gene end by 6 bases; junction bases not matched to a gene: 9. The CDR3 loop is CASSEFGQGAGEQYF. CDR3 sequence (DNA): TGTGCCAGCAGTGAATTTGGGCAGGGGGCTGGCGAGCAGTACTTC.

This clone was detected only once. This sequence joins TRBV7-8 and TRBJ2-5, with D unclear. This CDR3 contains 16 residues. Germline loops: CDR1 SGHVS, CDR2 FQNEAQ. Between the trimmed V and J ends, which lost 0 bases and 5 bases, there was a span of 16 bases. The DNA of the CDR3 is TGTGCCAGCAGCTTAGCGCTTTCAGCCCCCGCGGAGACCCAGTACTTC. Protein product: CASSLALSAPAETQYF.

The chain couples TRBV18 to TRBJ1-1; 7 bases map to TRBD1. The germline V gene encodes CDR1 KGHSH and CDR2 LQKENI. V lost 6 bases to trimming and J lost 3 bases; unmatched junction nucleotides: 4. CDR3 size: 13 residues. The CDR3 DNA reads TGTGCCAGCTCCCCCGACAGGGACACTGAAGCTTTCTTT. This translates into CASSPDRDTEAFF.

A single count supports this clone. The rearrangement joins TRBV28 to TRBJ1-1; D unclear. CDR1 MDHEN and CDR2 SYDVKM come from the germline V gene. The CDR3 spans 15 residues. The V and J ends lost 5 bases and 3 bases respectively, with 16 bases between them. The DNA for the CDR3 is TGTGCCAGCAGTGCTCCGGGAGGGAAGGACACTGAAGCTTTCTTT. Amino acid sequence: CASSAPGGKDTEAFF.

This clone was detected a few times. At one boundary the junction diverges from the germline segment, which might be a read error. The chain recombines TRBV4-2 with TRBJ1-2; no firm D call. The CDR3 contains 12 residues. CDR1 is LGHNA and CDR2 is YNFKEQ in the germline V gene. DNA for the CDR3: TGTGCCAGCAGCCAGGATATAGCTGGCCACACCTTC. This encodes CASSQDIAGHTF.

The chain uses TRBV11-2 and TRBJ2-2, with 14 bases aligning to TRBD2. CDR1 SGHAT and CDR2 FQNNGV come from the germline V gene. V lost 2 bases to trimming and J lost 5 bases; unmatched junction nucleotides: 4. The CDR3 is made up of 17 amino acids. The CDR3 DNA follows: TGTGCCAGCAGCTTATCCCGGACTAGCGGGGGGACCGGGGAGCTGTTTTTT. Its translation: CASSLSRTSGGTGELFF.

This clone was seen a single time. The rearrangement links TRBV4-3 to TRBJ1-6, with no clear D. Germline V CDR1 and CDR2: LGHNA, YSLEER. CDR3 size: 14 residues. Trimming took 0 bases from V and 10 from J, leaving 10 bases between them. CDR3 nucleotides: TGCGCCAGCAGCCAAGAAGGGAGACTGTCACCCCTCCACTTT. This codes for CASSQEGRLSPLHF.

The chain links TRBV7-9 to TRBJ1-2, with D unresolved. V was shortened by 5 bases and J by 5 bases, with 6 bases between the two germline ends. CDR1 is SEHNR, CDR2 FQNEAQ, per germline (reference sequence). The CDR3 has 11 residues. CDR3 amino acids: CASSREYGYTF. The DNA for the CDR3 is TGTGCCAGCAGCCGAGAGTATGGCTACACCTTC.

This chain connects TRBV5-1 to TRBJ2-3, with D hard to call. The CDR3 runs 13 residues. Per germline, CDR1 SGHRS and CDR2 YFSETQ. Trimming pared 6 bases from V and 0 bases from J, leaving 8 bases between. CDR3 in amino acids: CASTQPSTDTQYF. The CDR3 DNA sequence: TGCGCCAGCACCCAGCCTAGCACAGATACGCAGTATTTT.

The gene calls are TRBV5-1 and TRBJ1-2, with a tentative D call TRBD1 (5 bases). Germline lookup yields CDR1 SGHRS and CDR2 YFSETQ. V lost 4 bases to trimming and J lost 8 bases, with 15 bases between them. There are 13 residues in the CDR3. CDR3 residues: CASSQGEGKGYTF. CDR3 bases: TGCGCCAGCAGCCAGGGTGAGGGAAAAGGCTACACCTTC.

The J gene is TRBJ2-3, the V gene TRBV27; 12 bases agree with TRBD2. There are 15 residues in the CDR3. V lost 4 bases, J lost 4 bases, and 3 bases stayed unmatched. Per germline, CDR1 MNHEY and CDR2 SMNVEV (reference sequence). The CDR3 loop is CASSSSGGAPDTQYF. CDR3 bases: TGTGCCAGCAGTTCTAGCGGGGGGGCCCCAGATACGCAGTATTTT.

V is TRBV6-5 and J is TRBJ1-1, with TRBD1 matching 7 bases. This CDR3 is 16 amino acids long. Trimming cost V 4 bases and J 1 base; bases outside gene matches: 9. CDR1 and CDR2 from the germline V gene are MNHEY and SVGAGI. The CDR3 is CASSSPRGFANTEAFF. The CDR3, as DNA: TGTGCCAGCAGTTCGCCCAGGGGGTTCGCGAACACTGAAGCTTTCTTT.

The V call is TRBV5-1, the J call TRBJ2-1; no clear D. Trimming cost V 0 bases and J 0 bases, with 10 bases left between them. Looked up from germline, CDR1 is SGHRS and CDR2 is YFSETQ. The CDR3 is made up of 16 amino acids. The CDR3 coding sequence is TGCGCCAGCAGCTTGGGCTTAGCTAGCTCCTACAATGAGCAGTTCTTC. Translation gives CASSLGLASSYNEQFF.

DNA of the CDR3: TGCGCCAGCAGCCCCGGGACAGTGAACTCTGGAAACACCATATATTTT. It specifies CASSPGTVNSGNTIYF. The chain combines TRBV5-1 with TRBJ1-3; 7 positions agree with TRBD1. The CDR3 has 16 residues. J lost 0 bases, V lost 4 bases, and 7 bases had no gene match. Germline-derived CDR1 and CDR2 are SGHRS and YFSETQ.

The V call is TRBV19, the J call TRBJ1-2; D may be TRBD1 (6 bases). Germline assignment: CDR1 LNHDA and CDR2 SQIVND (reference sequence). CDR3 size: 18 residues. Trimming removed 3 bases at V and 7 bases at J, with 27 bases between. CDR3 region: CASSISLQAGGLLGGYTF. CDR3 bases: TGTGCCAGTAGTATCTCCCTACAGGCCGGGGGCTTATTAGGTGGCTACACCTTC.

The chain combines TRBV18 with TRBJ2-7; 11 bases are shared with TRBD2. V lost 3 bases to trimming and J lost 3 bases; unmatched junction nucleotides: 7. Germline CDR1 is KGHSH and CDR2 is LQKENI. CDR3 length: 16 residues. CDR3 sequence: CASSPGTSGLNYEQYF. Written as DNA, the CDR3 is TGTGCCAGCTCACCTGGGACTAGCGGACTGAACTACGAGCAGTACTTC.

V and J are TRBV15 and TRBJ2-7; D gene unclear. With 0 bases removed from V and 1 base from J, the gap between germline ends came to 10 bases. In germline, CDR1 is LNHNV, CDR2 YYDKDF (reference sequence). The CDR3 is 15 residues long. The CDR3 spells CATSRDLTKSYEQYF. The CDR3 coding sequence is TGTGCCACCAGCAGAGATCTAACAAAATCCTACGAGCAGTACTTC.

This clone was seen more than once but under ten times. The CDR3 protein is CATSRDPRTGGGGNQPQHF. The DNA of the CDR3 is TGTGCCACCAGCAGAGATCCTCGGACAGGGGGAGGAGGCAATCAGCCCCAGCATTTT. The V and J genes are TRBV15 and TRBJ1-5; 10 bases are a match to TRBD1. CDR1 is LNHNV, CDR2 YYDKDF, per germline (reference sequence). The V segment lost 0 bases and the J segment 2 bases; nucleotides outside the gene matches: 10. The CDR3 spans 19 residues. The whole variable domain, filled in from reference TRBV15 and TRBJ1-5, reads DAMVIQNPRYQVTQFGKPVTLSCSQTLNHNVMYWYQQKSSQAPKLLFHYYDKDFNNEADTPDNFQSRRPNTSFCFLDIRSPGLGDTAMYLCATSRDPRTGGGGNQPQHFGDGTRLSIL.

The chain employs TRBV14 and TRBJ1-5; no firm D call. Germline V gene data show CDR1 as SGHDN and CDR2 as FVKESK. The CDR3 is 14 residues long. Trimming removed 4 bases at V and 2 bases at J, with 9 bases between. The CDR3 loop reads CASSPRGGNQPQHF. The CDR3 DNA reads TGTGCCAGCAGCCCGCGCGGGGGCAATCAGCCCCAGCATTTT. Filled out from reference TRBV14 and TRBJ1-5, the complete variable domain reads EAGVTQFPSHSVIEKGQTVTLRCDPISGHDNLYWYRRVMGKEIKFLLHFVKESKQDESGMPNNRFLAERTGGTYSTLKVQPAELEDSGVYFCASSPRGGNQPQHFGDGTRLSIL.

The chain is built from TRBV19 and TRBJ2-1; a possible D gene is TRBD1 (6 bases). The CDR3 has 13 amino acids. With 5 bases removed from V and 5 bases from J, the gap between germline ends came to 10 bases. Germline V gene lookup returns CDR1 LNHDA and CDR2 SQIVND (reference sequence). The CDR3: CASSGQLNNEQFF. The CDR3 DNA sequence: TGTGCCAGTAGTGGACAGCTCAACAATGAGCAGTTCTTC.

This sequence joins TRBV11-2 and TRBJ1-5, with 10 bases that match TRBD1. In germline, CDR1 is SGHAT, CDR2 FQNNGV. V trimming: 5 bases; J trimming: 11 bases; junction bases outside the gene matches: 9. The CDR3 length is 14 residues. The CDR3 is CASSLDRGEMAQHF. The CDR3 DNA follows: TGTGCCAGCAGCCTGGACAGGGGGGAAATGGCCCAGCATTTT.

CDR3 protein: CATSRDGLSYGYTF. The CDR3 nucleotides are TGTGCCACCAGCAGAGATGGACTCTCCTATGGCTACACCTTC. The rearrangement links TRBV15 to TRBJ1-2, with no clear D. The CDR3 runs to 14 residues. With 0 bases removed from V and 4 bases from J, the gap between germline ends came to 9 bases. Germline V CDR1 and CDR2: LNHNV, YYDKDF (reference sequence). Filled out from reference TRBV15 and TRBJ1-2, the complete variable domain reads DAMVIQNPRYQVTQFGKPVTLSCSQTLNHNVMYWYQQKSSQAPKLLFHYYDKDFNNEADTPDNFQSRRPNTSFCFLDIRSPGLGDTAMYLCATSRDGLSYGYTFGSGTRLTVV.

The rearrangement uses TRBV4-3 and TRBJ1-2, with D perhaps TRBD1 (5 bases). The CDR3 contains 17 residues. V lost 1 base and J lost 2, with 17 bases in between. Germline V CDR1 and CDR2: LGHNA, YSLEER. CDR3 bases: TGCGCCAGCAGCCAAGGGGACGGTAGAGACCTCAACTATGGCTACACCTTC. Protein sequence: CASSQGDGRDLNYGYTF.